This TCR beta chain comes out of a study of spatial heterogeneity in lung cancer. In the study overall: A consistent excess of beta-chain over alpha-chain sequences was detected. The average appearance count of each unique TCR and UMI combination in raw reads was more than eight.

There are 13 residues in the CDR3. Trimming shortened V by 5 bases and J by 5 bases, and 9 bases separated the two germline ends. Germline V gives CDR1 MNHEY, CDR2 SVGEGT. Described time point: sample taken at primary tumor resection. No cell sorting; template was whole RNA from tumor, lung tissue or PBMC. There were roughly 78 donors, all of them untreated patients with early-stage non-small cell lung cancer. The sample holds many counts of this clonotype. Unique molecular identifiers tagged every individual TCR cDNA molecule. TCRdb re-called the 5' RACE reads through MiXCR, storing one row per CDR3 protein. The sample consists of around 89,000 distinct CDR3 sequences, about 12% of them appearing once.

The sequence derives from a male donor with early-stage non-small cell lung cancer. The specimen was PBMCs, collected at surgery. The chain couples TRBV6-2 or TRBV6-3 to TRBJ2-2, with D unresolved. CDR3 in DNA: TGTGCCAGCAGTCTGACCCCAACCGGGGAGCTGTTTTTT. Protein sequence: CASSLTPTGELFF.